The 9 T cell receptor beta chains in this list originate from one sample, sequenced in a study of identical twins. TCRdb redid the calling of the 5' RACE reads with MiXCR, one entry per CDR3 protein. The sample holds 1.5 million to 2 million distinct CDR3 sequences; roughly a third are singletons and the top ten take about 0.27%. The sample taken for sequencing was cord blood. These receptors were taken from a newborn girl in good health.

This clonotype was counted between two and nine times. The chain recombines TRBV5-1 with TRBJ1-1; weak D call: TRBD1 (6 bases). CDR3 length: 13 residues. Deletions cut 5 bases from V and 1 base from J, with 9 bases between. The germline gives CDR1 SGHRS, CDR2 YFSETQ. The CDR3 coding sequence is TGCGCCAGCAGGGACAGTGGGAACACTGAAGCTTTCTTT. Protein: CASRDSGNTEAFF.

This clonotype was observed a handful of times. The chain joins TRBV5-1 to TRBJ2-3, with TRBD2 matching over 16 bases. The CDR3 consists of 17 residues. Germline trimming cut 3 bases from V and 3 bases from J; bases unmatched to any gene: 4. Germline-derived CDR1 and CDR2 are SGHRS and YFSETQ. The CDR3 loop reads CASSWGLAGGLTDTQYF. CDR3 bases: TGCGCCAGCAGCTGGGGACTAGCGGGGGGGCTTACAGATACGCAGTATTTT.

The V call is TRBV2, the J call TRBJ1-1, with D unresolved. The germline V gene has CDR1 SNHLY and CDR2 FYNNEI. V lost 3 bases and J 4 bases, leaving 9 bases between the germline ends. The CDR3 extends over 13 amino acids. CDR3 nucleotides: TGTGCCAGCAGTGAGGAGGATGGCACTGAAGCTTTCTTT. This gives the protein CASSEEDGTEAFF.

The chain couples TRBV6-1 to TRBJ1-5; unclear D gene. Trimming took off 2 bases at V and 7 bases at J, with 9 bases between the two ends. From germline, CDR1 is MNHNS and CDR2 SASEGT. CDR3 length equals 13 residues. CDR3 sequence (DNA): TGTGCCAGCAGTGAAAATCGGGTCCAGCCCCAGCATTTT. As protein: CASSENRVQPQHF.

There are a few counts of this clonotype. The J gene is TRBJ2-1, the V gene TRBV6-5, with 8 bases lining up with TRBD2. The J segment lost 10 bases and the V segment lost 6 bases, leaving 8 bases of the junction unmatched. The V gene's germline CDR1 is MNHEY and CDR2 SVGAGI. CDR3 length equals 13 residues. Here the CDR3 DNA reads TGTGCCAGCAGAGAAGCGGGAGCGAGAGAGCAGTTCTTC. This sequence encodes CASREAGAREQFF.

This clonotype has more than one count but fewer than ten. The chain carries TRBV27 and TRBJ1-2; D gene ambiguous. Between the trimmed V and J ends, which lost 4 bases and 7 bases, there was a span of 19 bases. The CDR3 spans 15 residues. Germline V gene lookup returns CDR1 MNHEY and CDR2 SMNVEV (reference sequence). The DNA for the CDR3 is TGTGCCAGCAGTTCCTCCATCCCCTTAGGGTTTGGCTACACCTTC. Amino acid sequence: CASSSSIPLGFGYTF.

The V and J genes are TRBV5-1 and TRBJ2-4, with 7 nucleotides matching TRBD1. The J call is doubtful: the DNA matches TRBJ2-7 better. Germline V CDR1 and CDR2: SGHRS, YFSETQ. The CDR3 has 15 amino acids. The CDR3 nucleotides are TGCGCCAGCAGCTTGGGACAGGGAAGGGTCTACGAGCAGTACTTC. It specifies CASSLGQGRVYEQYF.

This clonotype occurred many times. The CDR3 DNA is TGTGCCAGCAGGGGACTAGCGTACCAAGAGACCCAGTACTTC. This encodes CASRGLAYQETQYF. This chain joins TRBV12-3 or TRBV12-4 and TRBJ2-5, with TRBD2 matching over 10 bases. V lost 6 bases and J lost 0; bases outside the gene matches: 1. CDR3 length: 14 residues.

CDR3 bases: TGCGCCAGCAGAAGCCCACTGAGCTACAATGAGCAGTACTTC. Translation gives CASRSPLSYNEQYF. The chain combines TRBV4-1 with TRBJ2-1, with D uncertain. The J call may be mistaken, given a closer DNA end match to TRBJ2-7. Germline V lookup: CDR1 MGHRA, CDR2 YSYEKL. This CDR3 is built from 14 residues.